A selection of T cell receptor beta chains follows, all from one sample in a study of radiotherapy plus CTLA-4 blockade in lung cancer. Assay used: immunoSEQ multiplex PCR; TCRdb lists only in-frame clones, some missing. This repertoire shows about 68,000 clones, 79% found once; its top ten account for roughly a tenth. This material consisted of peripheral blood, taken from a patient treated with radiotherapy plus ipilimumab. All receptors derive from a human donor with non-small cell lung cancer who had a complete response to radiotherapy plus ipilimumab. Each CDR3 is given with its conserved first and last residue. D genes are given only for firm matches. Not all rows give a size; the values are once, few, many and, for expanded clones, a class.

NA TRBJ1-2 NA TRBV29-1 TGCAGCGTCACCCACAGGGTACATGGCTACACCTTC CSVTHRVHGYTF
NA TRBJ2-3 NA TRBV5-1 TGCGCCAGCAGCTTGAGGGTCACAGATACGCAGTATTTT CASSLRVTDTQYF
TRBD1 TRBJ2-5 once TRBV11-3 TGTGCCAGCAGCTCGGGACAGGGTCGAAAGACCCAGTACTTC CASSSGQGRKTQYF
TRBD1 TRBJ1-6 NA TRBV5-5 TGTGCCAGCAGCTTGTTCGGGACAGGGGTGGATTCACCCCTCCACTTT CASSLFGTGVDSPLHF
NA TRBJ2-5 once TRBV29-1 TGCAGCGTTGAATTGGTACAGGATACTCCAGACTTAGAGACCCAGTACTTC CSVELVQDTPDLETQYF
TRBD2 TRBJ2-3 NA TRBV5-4 TGTGCCAGCAGCTCGCGACTAGCGGGCACAGATACGCAGTATTTT CASSSRLAGTDTQYF
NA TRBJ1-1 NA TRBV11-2 TGTGCCAGCAGCTTATCGAGGGGGAACACTGAAGCTTTCTTT CASSLSRGNTEAFF
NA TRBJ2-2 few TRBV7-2 TGTGCCAGCAGCCAAACCCCTGCCGGGGAGCTGTTTTTT CASSQTPAGELFF
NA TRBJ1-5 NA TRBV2 TGTGCCAGCATCCGGGGGCAGGGACAGCCCCAGCATTTT CASIRGQGQPQHF
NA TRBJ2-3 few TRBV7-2 TGTGCCAGCAGCTTAGACGGTAGCACAGATACGCAGTATTTT CASSLDGSTDTQYF
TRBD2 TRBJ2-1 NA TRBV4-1 TGCGCCAGCAGCCAAGTTCAGCGGGGGGGGCCATTGAATGAGCAGTTCTTC CASSQVQRGGPLNEQFF
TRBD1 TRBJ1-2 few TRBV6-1 TGTGCCAGCAGTGCCCTCCCGGGACAGGGAGGCTATGGCTACACCTTC CASSALPGQGGYGYTF
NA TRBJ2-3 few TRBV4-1 TGCGCCAGCAGCCACGGATTAGGCACAGTTACGCAGTATTTT CASSHGLGTVTQYF
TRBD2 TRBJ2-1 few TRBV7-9 TGTGCCAGCGCTCCAGCGGGAGGTGCGAACAATGAGCAGTTCTTC CASAPAGGANNEQFF
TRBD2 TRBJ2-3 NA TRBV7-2 TGTGCCAGCAACCGCCCATCGGGGACTACCTTAACGCGTGTAGATACGCAGTATTTT CASNRPSGTTLTRVDTQYF
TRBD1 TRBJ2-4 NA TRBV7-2 TGTGCCAGCAGCTTAAGGATCCCGGGACAGGGAATCATCAAAAACATTCAGTACTTC CASSLRIPGQGIIKNIQYF
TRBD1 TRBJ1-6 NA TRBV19 TGTGCCAGTAGTACCCGGGACAGCCTGAATTCACCCCTCCACTTT CASSTRDSLNSPLHF
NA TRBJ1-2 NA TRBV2 TGTGCCAGCAGTGGGGGCAACTATGGCTACACCTTC CASSGGNYGYTF
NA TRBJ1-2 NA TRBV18 TGTGCCAGCTCACCACGTCTGGAAGGCGCCCACGATGGCTACACCTTC CASSPRLEGAHDGYTF
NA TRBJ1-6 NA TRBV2 TGTGCCGGTCGGGGAGAAGGGAATTCACCCCTCCACTTT CAGRGEGNSPLHF
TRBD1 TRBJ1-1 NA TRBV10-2 TGCGCCAGCAGTGGGCAGGGGGCCGCTGAAGCTTTCTTT CASSGQGAAEAFF
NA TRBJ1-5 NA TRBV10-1 TGCGCCAGCCTGGGGACCATCAATCAGCCCCAGCATTTT CASLGTINQPQHF
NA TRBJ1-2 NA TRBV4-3 TGCGCCAGCAGCCCGTCAGACGAGAGAGGGAATGGCTACACCTTC CASSPSDERGNGYTF
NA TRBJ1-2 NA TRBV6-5 TGTGCCAGCAGTTACTCCTCAATCTACTATGGCTACACCTTC CASSYSSIYYGYTF
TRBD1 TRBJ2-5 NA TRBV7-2 TGTGCCAGCAGCCCTACAGGGGCCCTCGGAGAGACCCAGTACTTC CASSPTGALGETQYF
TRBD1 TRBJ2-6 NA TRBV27 TGTGCCAGCAGTTTTTGGACAGGGCTTGGGGCCAACGTCCTGACTTTC CASSFWTGLGANVLTF
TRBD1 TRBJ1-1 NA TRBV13 TGTGCCAGCAGCACCCAGGACAGGGAGAACACTGAAGCTTTCTTT CASSTQDRENTEAFF
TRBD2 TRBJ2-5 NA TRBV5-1 TGCGCCAGCAGCTTGGCTGTTAGCGGGAGGGCCGGGGAGACCCAGTACTTC CASSLAVSGRAGETQYF
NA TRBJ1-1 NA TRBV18 TGTGCCAGCTCAGAACAGGGAAGTACGGCTGAAGCTTTCTTT CASSEQGSTAEAFF
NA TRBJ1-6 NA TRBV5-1 TGCGCCAGCAGCTTGGAAGGCAGGGAAAATTCACCCCTCCACTTT CASSLEGRENSPLHF
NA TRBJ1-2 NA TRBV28 TGTGCCAGCAACGGGGAAGCCTATGGCTACACCTTC CASNGEAYGYTF
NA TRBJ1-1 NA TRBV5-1 TGCGCCAGCAGCCCGGGATTCGGACAGACCTACACTGAAGCTTTCTTT CASSPGFGQTYTEAFF
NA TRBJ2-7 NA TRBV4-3 TGCGCCAGCAGCCAAGATAGGGGGTCTTACGAGCAGTACTTC CASSQDRGSYEQYF